This T cell receptor (beta chain) was observed in a study of human T cells and chemical hapten exposure. Points from the study as a whole: TCRs at a frequency above 1 in 1000 stayed unchanged with DPC sensitization.

This clonotype has more than one count but fewer than ten. Its antigen is unknown. The CDR3 runs to 13 residues. The V end lost 4 bases, the J end lost 4 bases, and 10 bases lay between the germline ends. From germline, CDR1 is SGHRS and CDR2 YFSETQ. Using its own MiXCR run on the RACE reads, TCRdb lists one record per CDR3 protein. The sample contains approximately 84,000 distinct CDR3 sequences, approximately 8% of which appear only once. The time point is: healthy volunteer bleed at 6 weeks. Total RNA was isolated from whole blood that had not been fractionated. Sequencing was performed on whole blood. V gene TRBV5-1 combines with J gene TRBJ2-3; D possibly corresponds to TRBD1 (5 bases). This TCR was recovered from a male donor in good health. Some clones in this sample may be carry-over from other donors' samples. CDR3 region: CASSLGASDTQYF. The DNA for the CDR3 is TGCGCCAGCAGCCTAGGGGCGTCAGATACGCAGTATTTT.